Below, 10 T cell receptor beta chains from the same sample are listed, as sequenced in a study of blood T cells in healthy people across ages. Primers used in a second PCR of about 7 to 12 cycles were a sample-barcoded 5' primer and a J-beta primer mix. TCRdb ran MiXCR on the 5' RACE reads and lists one entry per CDR3 protein. Among almost 300,000 distinct CDR3 sequences listed, around 29% were seen once. The sample taken for sequencing was blood. These receptors were taken from a woman in her 70s in good health.

This clonotype has a handful of counts. A read error is likely, as this CDR3 ends without the conserved phenylalanine or tryptophan. The V and J genes are TRBV20-1 and TRBJ2-4, with 7 nucleotides matching TRBD2. CDR3 length: 14 amino acids. V shed 3 bases, J shed 9 bases, and the junction held 11 bases outside the gene matches. Germline-derived CDR1 and CDR2 are DFQATT and SNEGSKA (reference sequence). The CDR3 loop is CSASWKRDGGIQYS. The CDR3 coding sequence is TGCAGTGCTAGTTGGAAGCGGGACGGGGGCATTCAGTACTCC.

This clonotype was seen a handful of times. The V gene is TRBV2, the J gene TRBJ1-4; D is perhaps TRBD1 (5 bases). The CDR3 loop spans 13 amino acids. V was trimmed by 9 bases and J by 8 bases, leaving 16 bases between them. Per germline, CDR1 SNHLY and CDR2 FYNNEI. CDR3 coding DNA: TGTGCCAGTAGCAGGTTGGGGCAAGAAAAACTGTTTTTT. Its translation: CASSRLGQEKLFF.

The chain uses TRBV20-1 and TRBJ1-1; a weak D match, TRBD1 (5 bases). Germline-derived CDR1 and CDR2 are DFQATT and SNEGSKA (reference sequence). CDR3 length: 15 residues. Trimming took off 3 bases at V and 6 bases at J, with 20 bases between the two ends. Here the CDR3 DNA reads TGCAGTGCTAGGTCCCCTGAGGGGAAAAATCCTGAAGCTTTCTTT. It is translated as CSARSPEGKNPEAFF.

The table lists this clonotype with a few counts. The J gene is TRBJ2-5, the V gene TRBV7-9, with 7 bases lining up with TRBD1. The germline V gene encodes CDR1 SEHNR and CDR2 FQNEAQ (reference sequence). The CDR3 has 15 residues. The trim removed 4 bases at V and 2 bases at J, leaving 7 bases unmatched. CDR3 in amino acids: CASSYRRDSQETQYF. CDR3 nucleotides: TGTGCCAGCAGCTACCGCAGGGACAGTCAAGAGACCCAGTACTTC.

This chain links TRBV12-3 or TRBV12-4 with TRBJ2-5; D is ambiguous. CDR3 length: 13 residues. Deletions cut 2 bases from V and 5 bases from J, with 9 bases between. The CDR3 DNA follows: TGTGCCAGCAGTTTACGTGCTGGGGAGACCCAGTACTTC. Translation gives CASSLRAGETQYF.

This chain joins TRBV28 and TRBJ1-2; D is uncertain. From germline, CDR1 is MDHEN and CDR2 SYDVKM. CDR3 length: 14 amino acids. Trimming removed 6 bases from V and 4 bases from J, with 15 bases in between. Written as DNA, the CDR3 is TGTGCCAGCAGCTCTCCCGCGAGAGGCTATGGCTACACCTTC. This encodes CASSSPARGYGYTF.

Only a few counts were recorded for this clonotype. The chain is built from TRBV7-3 and TRBJ2-1; D might be TRBD2 (6 bases). The DNA matches TRBJ2-7 better at its end, which makes the J call doubtful. CDR3 length equals 13 residues. CDR1 SGHTA and CDR2 FQGTGA come from the germline V gene. The CDR3 sequence: CASSLGLGSEQYF. The CDR3 coding sequence is TGTGCCAGCAGCTTAGGGCTCGGGAGCGAGCAGTACTTC.

The rearrangement uses TRBV27 and TRBJ2-5, with a possible D match to TRBD2 (6 bases). CDR1 is MNHEY, CDR2 SMNVEV, per germline (reference sequence). There are 13 residues in the CDR3. V lost 10 bases to trimming and J lost 5 bases, with 17 bases between them. CDR3 protein: CATALAGWETQYF. CDR3 DNA: TGTGCCACCGCCCTTGCGGGATGGGAGACCCAGTACTTC.

This chain links TRBV24-1 with TRBJ1-2; D might be TRBD1 (5 bases). The length of the CDR3 is 15 residues. In germline, CDR1 is KGHDR, CDR2 SFDVKD. Trimming shortened V by 4 bases and J by 6 bases, and 17 bases separated the two germline ends. The DNA of the CDR3 is TGTGCCACCAGTGACCCGAAGACAGACAACAATGGCTACACCTTC. Residues: CATSDPKTDNNGYTF.

About this clonotype itself: The junction differs from germline at one of its ends, possibly a read error. This chain connects TRBV25-1 to TRBJ2-5; D remains unclear. The J call is in doubt because the DNA end fits TRBJ2-7 better. CDR3 length equals 14 residues. Germline loops: CDR1 MGHDK, CDR2 SYGVNS. CDR3 sequence reads: CANSEYLEWAEQYF. The DNA of the CDR3 is TGTGCCAACAGTGAATATCTTGAGTGGGCCGAGCAGTACTTC.